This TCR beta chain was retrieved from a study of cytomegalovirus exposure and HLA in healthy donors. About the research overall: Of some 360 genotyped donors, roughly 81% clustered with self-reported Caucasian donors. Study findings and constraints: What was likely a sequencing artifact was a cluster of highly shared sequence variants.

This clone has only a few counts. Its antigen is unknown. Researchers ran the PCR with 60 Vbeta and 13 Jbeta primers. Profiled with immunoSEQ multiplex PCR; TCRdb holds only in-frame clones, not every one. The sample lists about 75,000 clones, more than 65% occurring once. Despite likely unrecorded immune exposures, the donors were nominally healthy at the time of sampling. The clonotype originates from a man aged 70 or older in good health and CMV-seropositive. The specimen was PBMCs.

The CDR3 sequence is CASSSRRGSGYTF. For the CDR3, the DNA is TGTGCCAGCAGCTCCCGCCGGGGTTCTGGCTACACCTTC. The gene calls are TRBV5-6 and TRBJ1-2; D is ambiguous. This CDR3 is built from 13 residues. Trimming took off 3 bases at V and 7 bases at J, with 13 bases between the two ends. The germline V gene has CDR1 SGHDT and CDR2 YYEEEE. Together with reference TRBV5-6 and TRBJ1-2, the CDR3 gives the full variable domain: DAGVTQSPTHLIKTRGQQVTLRCSPKSGHDTVSWYQQALGQGPQFIFQYYEEEERQRGNFPDRFSGHQFPNYSSELNVNALLLGDSALYLCASSSRRGSGYTFGSGTRLTVV.